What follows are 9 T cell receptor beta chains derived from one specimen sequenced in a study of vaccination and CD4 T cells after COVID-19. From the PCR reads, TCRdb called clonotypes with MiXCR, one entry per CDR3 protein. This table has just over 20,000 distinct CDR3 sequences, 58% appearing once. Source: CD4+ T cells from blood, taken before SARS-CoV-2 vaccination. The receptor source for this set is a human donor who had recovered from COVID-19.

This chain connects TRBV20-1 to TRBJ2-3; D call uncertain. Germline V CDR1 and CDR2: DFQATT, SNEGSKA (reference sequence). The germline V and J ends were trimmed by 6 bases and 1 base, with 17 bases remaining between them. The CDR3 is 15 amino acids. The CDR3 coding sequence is TGCAGTGCCCCCCCCTCCTACTCCCGCACAGATACGCAGTATTTT. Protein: CSAPPSYSRTDTQYF.

CDR3 bases: TGCGCCAGCAGCCCAAGGACAGGGCGTTCCTATAATTCACCCCTCCACTTT. This codes for CASSPRTGRSYNSPLHF. The chain couples TRBV5-1 to TRBJ1-6; 8 positions match TRBD1. V lost 4 bases, J lost 1 base, and 7 bases stayed unmatched. Germline V gene data show CDR1 as SGHRS and CDR2 as YFSETQ. This CDR3 comprises 17 residues. Together with reference TRBV5-1 and TRBJ1-6, the CDR3 gives the full variable domain: KAGVTQTPRYLIKTRGQQVTLSCSPISGHRSVSWYQQTPGQGLQFLFEYFSETQRNKGNFPGRFSGRQFSNSRSEMNVSTLELGDSALYLCASSPRTGRSYNSPLHFGNGTRLTVT.

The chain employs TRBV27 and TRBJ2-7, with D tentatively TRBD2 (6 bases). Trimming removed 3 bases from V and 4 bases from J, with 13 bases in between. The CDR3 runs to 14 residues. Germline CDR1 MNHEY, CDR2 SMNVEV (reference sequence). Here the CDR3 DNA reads TGTGCCAGCAGTTTTGGGGGGAGCAAGTACGAGCAGTACTTC. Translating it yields CASSFGGSKYEQYF.

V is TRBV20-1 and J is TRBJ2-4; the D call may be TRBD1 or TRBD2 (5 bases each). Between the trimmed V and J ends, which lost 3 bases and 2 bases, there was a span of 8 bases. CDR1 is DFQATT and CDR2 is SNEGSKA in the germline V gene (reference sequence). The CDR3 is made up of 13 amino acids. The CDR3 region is CSARRGSKNIQYF. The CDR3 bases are TGCAGTGCTAGGAGGGGATCCAAAAACATTCAGTACTTC.

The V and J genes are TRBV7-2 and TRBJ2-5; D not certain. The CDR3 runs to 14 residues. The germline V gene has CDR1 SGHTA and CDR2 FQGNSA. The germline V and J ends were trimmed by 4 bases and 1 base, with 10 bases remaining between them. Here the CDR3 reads CASSYDTVQETQYF. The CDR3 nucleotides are TGTGCCAGCAGCTATGACACCGTCCAAGAGACCCAGTACTTC.

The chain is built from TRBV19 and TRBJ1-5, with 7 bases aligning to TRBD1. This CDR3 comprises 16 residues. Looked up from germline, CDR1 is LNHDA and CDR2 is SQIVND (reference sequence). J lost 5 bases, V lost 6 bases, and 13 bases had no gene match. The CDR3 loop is CASRLSGAGGHQPQHF. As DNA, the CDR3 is TGTGCCAGTAGGCTTTCCGGGGCAGGGGGACATCAGCCCCAGCATTTT.

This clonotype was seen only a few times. Here the CDR3 reads CASSEARGDTQYF. CDR3 DNA: TGTGCCAGCAGTGAAGCGCGGGGAGATACGCAGTATTTT. J is TRBJ2-3 and V is TRBV6-1; a possible D gene is TRBD2 (6 bases). CDR1 is MNHNS and CDR2 is SASEGT in the germline V gene. The CDR3 consists of 13 residues. V was cut by 0 bases and J by 5 bases, with 6 bases left in between.

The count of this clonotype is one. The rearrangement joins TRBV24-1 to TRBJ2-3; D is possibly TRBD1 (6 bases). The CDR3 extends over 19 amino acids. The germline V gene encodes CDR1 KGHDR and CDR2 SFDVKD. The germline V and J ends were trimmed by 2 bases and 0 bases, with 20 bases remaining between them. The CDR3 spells CATSDWLWGTGLSTDTQYF. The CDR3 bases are TGTGCCACCAGTGATTGGCTGTGGGGTACAGGGTTAAGCACAGATACGCAGTATTTT.

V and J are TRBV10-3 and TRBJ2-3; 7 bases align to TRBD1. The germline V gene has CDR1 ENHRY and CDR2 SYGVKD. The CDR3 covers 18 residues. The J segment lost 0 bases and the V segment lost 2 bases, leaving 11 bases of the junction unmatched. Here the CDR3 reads CAISETGQLIVSTDTQYF. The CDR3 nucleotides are TGTGCCATCAGTGAGACGGGACAGCTGATAGTTAGCACAGATACGCAGTATTTT.